This T cell receptor (beta chain) was retrieved from a study of T cells in Graves' hyperthyroidism and ophthalmopathy. The V and J ends lost 4 bases and 5 bases respectively, with 17 bases between them. The germline V gene encodes CDR1 SGHTA and CDR2 FQGNSA. This CDR3 is 16 amino acids long. Study-wide results and caveats: Blood also carried most thyroid clonotypes expanded above 0.001.

Hyperthyroidism patients were newly diagnosed, had disease duration under 2 months, and were aged 18 to 65 years. Based on clinical symptoms, serum thyroxine and TRAb, thyroid ultrasound and orbital computed tomography, diagnoses were reached. In the case of this clonotype: What it binds is unknown.

The TCR beta CDR3 regions underwent amplification using RNA transcripts as the source. The HTBI primer set was used in a first-round RT-PCR of the TCR CDR3. MiXCR was run by TCRdb on the multiplex PCR reads, yielding one entry per CDR3 protein. The table has hundreds of thousands of distinct CDR3 sequences, 35% to 45% seen once; the top ten hold approximately 8.7%. The clonotype originates from a young man with Graves' hyperthyroidism. The V call is TRBV7-2, the J call TRBJ2-2; TRBD1 is a possible D gene (5 bases). The source material was blood. The CDR3 sequence is CASSSFSGRGTGELFF. The CDR3 DNA follows: TGTGCCAGCAGCTCGTTTAGTGGTAGGGGAACCGGGGAGCTGTTTTTT.